This passage covers 25 T cell receptor beta chains from one sample sequenced in a study of blood T cell repertoires in COVID-19. Clones were read by immunoSEQ multiplex PCR, and TCRdb kept only the in-frame ones, dropping some. The sample has 300,000 to 450,000 clones; roughly 86% are singletons. The sample taken for sequencing was PBMCs or T cells enriched from blood (not recorded which). Receptors originate from a woman in her twenties or thirties who had been exposed to COVID-19.

By share of the sample, this clone is medium-sized. V is TRBV4-2 and J is TRBJ2-1; 7 bases map to TRBD2. This CDR3 has 15 residues. J lost 8 bases, V lost 1 base, and 8 bases had no gene match. CDR1 is LGHNA and CDR2 is YNFKEQ in the germline V gene. The CDR3 nucleotides are TGTGCCAGCAGCCAAGGGCGGGAGCGGATGGATGAGCAGTTCTTC. Translation: CASSQGRERMDEQFF.

This sequence joins TRBV7-6 and TRBJ1-2; D might be TRBD1 (5 bases). Trimming removed 5 bases at V and 6 bases at J, with 13 bases between. The CDR3 has 13 amino acids. Per germline, CDR1 SGHVS and CDR2 FNYEAQ. In DNA form, the CDR3 reads TGTGCCAGCAGCCCAACAGGAGTCGATGGCTACACCTTC. Amino acid sequence: CASSPTGVDGYTF.

J is TRBJ2-1 and V is TRBV14, with D possibly TRBD1 on 5 matching bases. CDR3 size: 12 residues. Trimming removed 0 bases from V and 12 bases from J, with 9 bases in between. CDR1 and CDR2 (germline): SGHDN, FVKESK. The CDR3 nucleotides read TGTGCCAGCAGCCAAGATCGCAGGGTGCAGTTCTTC. As protein: CASSQDRRVQFF.

V gene TRBV2 combines with J gene TRBJ1-6; 8 nucleotides match TRBD1. CDR1 and CDR2 from the germline V gene are SNHLY and FYNNEI. The CDR3 sequence is 15 residues long. V shed 8 bases, J shed 4 bases, and the junction held 7 bases outside the gene matches. CDR3 nucleotides: TGTGCCAGCGGCCCACAGGGGGATTATAATTCACCCCTCCACTTT. It is translated as CASGPQGDYNSPLHF. Combining the CDR3 with reference TRBV2 and TRBJ1-6 gives the whole variable domain EPEVTQTPSHQVTQMGQEVILRCVPISNHLYFYWYRQILGQKVEFLVSFYNNEISEKSEIFDDQFSVERPDGSNFTLKIRSTKLEDSAMYFCASGPQGDYNSPLHFGNGTRLTVT.

The chain employs TRBV6-4 and TRBJ2-2; the D is unclear. Germline V gene lookup returns CDR1 MRHNA and CDR2 SNTAGT. Trimming cost V 4 bases and J 6 bases, with 3 bases left between them. This CDR3 has 11 residues. CDR3: CASSVSGELFF. In nucleotides, the CDR3 is TGTGCCAGCAGTGTCTCCGGGGAGCTGTTTTTT.

The chain links TRBV7-2 to TRBJ2-7; no reliable D call. This CDR3 is 14 amino acids long. Germline CDR1 and CDR2: SGHTA and FQGNSA. V was pared by 4 bases and J by 3 bases, with 13 bases between. This CDR3 is CASSSHGGSYEQYF. CDR3 coding DNA: TGTGCCAGCAGCTCCCACGGCGGTAGCTACGAGCAGTACTTC.

The CDR3 sequence: CASSDQQGPYGYTF. Here the CDR3 DNA reads TGTGCCAGCAGTGATCAACAGGGACCCTATGGCTACACCTTC. This chain uses TRBV2 with TRBJ1-2, with D possibly TRBD1 on 6 matching bases. The CDR3 length is 14 residues. V dropped 3 bases and J dropped 4 bases, with 12 bases sitting between them. Germline values: CDR1 SNHLY, CDR2 FYNNEI. The variable domain in full, with the rest retrieved from reference TRBV2 and TRBJ1-2, is EPEVTQTPSHQVTQMGQEVILRCVPISNHLYFYWYRQILGQKVEFLVSFYNNEISEKSEIFDDQFSVERPDGSNFTLKIRSTKLEDSAMYFCASSDQQGPYGYTFGSGTRLTVV.

The chain links TRBV10-3 to TRBJ1-3; D possibly corresponds to TRBD1 (6 bases). V gave up 3 bases and J gave up 2 bases, with 11 bases separating them. The CDR3 spans 15 residues. Germline assignment: CDR1 ENHRY and CDR2 SYGVKD. CDR3 in amino acids: CAISEGQTPGNTIYF. The CDR3 coding sequence is TGTGCCATCAGTGAAGGACAGACCCCTGGAAACACCATATATTTT.

V usage is TRBV12-3 or TRBV12-4 and J usage is TRBJ2-1; tentatively, D is TRBD2 (6 bases). Between the trimmed V and J ends, which lost 5 bases and 10 bases, there was a span of 15 bases. This CDR3 contains 13 residues. The CDR3 reads CASSRTAGREQFF. The CDR3 coding sequence is TGTGCCAGCAGTCGGACCGCGGGAAGGGAGCAGTTCTTC.

The CDR3: CASSVQLPSGLVLYEQYF. CDR3 bases: TGTGCCAGCAGCGTCCAGCTTCCTAGCGGGCTCGTCCTCTACGAGCAGTACTTC. V gene TRBV2 combines with J gene TRBJ2-7, with 8 positions matching TRBD2. The germline V gene encodes CDR1 SNHLY and CDR2 FYNNEI. V gave up 6 bases and J gave up 3 bases; unmatched junction bases: 19. The length of the CDR3 is 18 residues.

The V gene is TRBV3-1 (or the pseudogene TRBV3-2), the J gene TRBJ1-5; D gene uncertain. V gave up 0 bases and J gave up 7 bases, with 13 bases separating them. The length of the CDR3 is 15 residues. Per the germline V gene, CDR1 is LGHDT and CDR2 is YNNKEL (reference sequence). CDR3: CASSQDVSEGQPQHF. CDR3 coding DNA: TGTGCCAGCAGCCAAGATGTGTCGGAGGGACAGCCCCAGCATTTT.

Comments on this clone: No DNA is shown, since the ends of the CDR3 on it are uncertain; the CDR3 is the one TCRdb lists. V gene TRBV29-1 combines with J gene TRBJ2-7; the table's D call of TRBD2 was not tested on the DNA. The CDR3 length equals 13 residues, ends included. From germline, CDR1 is SQVTM and CDR2 ANQGSEA. CDR3 sequence reads: CSVGPGSSYEQYF.

Comment on this clone: Other DNA sequences in this specimen translate into the identical CDR3. The V and J genes are TRBV28 and TRBJ1-1, with D possibly being TRBD1 (5 bases). The CDR3 has 13 residues. Germline V gene sequence: CDR1 MDHEN, CDR2 SYDVKM. Trimming took 5 bases from V and 1 from J, leaving 8 bases between them. For the CDR3, the DNA is TGTGCCAGCAGTATCGACAGGAACACTGAAGCTTTCTTT. It codes for CASSIDRNTEAFF.

The gene calls are TRBV7-9 and TRBJ2-2; 8 nucleotides align to TRBD2. CDR3 length: 15 residues. The germline CDR1 and CDR2 sequences are SEHNR and FQNEAQ (reference sequence). The ends lost 6 bases at V and 6 bases at J; junction bases unmatched: 9. The CDR3 DNA reads TGTGCCAGCAGACAGACAGGACTAGCATCCGGGGAGCTGTTTTTT. It yields the protein CASRQTGLASGELFF.

This clone was picked up a small number of times. This chain joins TRBV7-3 and TRBJ2-1; 8 nucleotides align to TRBD2. CDR3 length: 17 amino acids. Germline CDR1 SGHTA, CDR2 FQGTGA. Trimming took 1 base from V and 0 from J; bases not matched to a gene: 5. For the CDR3, the DNA is TGTGCCAGCAGCTTAATGACGGGAGGGACCTCCTACAATGAGCAGTTCTTC. Translated: CASSLMTGGTSYNEQFF. The full variable domain, with the rest looked up from reference TRBV7-3 and TRBJ2-1, is GAGVSQTPSNKVTEKGKYVELRCDPISGHTALYWYRQSLGQGPEFLIYFQGTGAADDSGLPNDRFFAVRPEGSVSTLKIQRTERGDSAVYLCASSLMTGGTSYNEQFFGPGTRLTVL.

This clone was counted between two and nine times. This rearrangement joins TRBV27 to TRBJ1-6; D is undetermined. Germline lookup yields CDR1 MNHEY and CDR2 SMNVEV (reference sequence). V was clipped by 3 bases and J by 9 bases, with 6 bases between them. The CDR3 length is 12 residues. CDR3 DNA: TGTGCCAGCAGTTTTGCGGGTTCACCCCTCCACTTT. Protein: CASSFAGSPLHF.

V gene TRBV9 combines with J gene TRBJ2-1; perhaps TRBD2 as D (5 bases). V dropped 3 bases and J dropped 10 bases, with 11 bases sitting between them. Germline V gene lookup returns CDR1 SGDLS and CDR2 YYNGEE. The CDR3 has 12 residues. In DNA, the CDR3 is TGTGCCAGCAGCGCCCTGACGGGGGAGCAGTTCTTC. As protein: CASSALTGEQFF.

V is TRBV7-8 and J is TRBJ1-5; 9 bases fit TRBD1. Germline-derived CDR1 and CDR2 are SGHVS and FQNEAQ. V was clipped by 2 bases and J by 3 bases; unmatched bases: 2. The CDR3 loop spans 15 amino acids. The CDR3 DNA sequence: TGTGCCAGCAGCTTAAACAGGGGGCACAATCAGCCCCAGCATTTT. This codes for CASSLNRGHNQPQHF. The full variable domain, completed using reference TRBV7-8 and TRBJ1-5, is GAGVSQSPRYKVAKRGQDVALRCDPISGHVSLFWYQQALGQGPEFLTYFQNEAQLDKSGLPSDRFFAERPEGSVSTLKIQRTQQEDSAVYLCASSLNRGHNQPQHFGDGTRLSIL.

The rearrangement links TRBV19 to TRBJ2-1; D not certain. V lost 7 bases and J 4 bases, leaving 8 bases between the germline ends. The CDR3 is made up of 12 amino acids. The germline V gene has CDR1 LNHDA and CDR2 SQIVND (reference sequence). This CDR3 is CASISSYNEQFF. In DNA, the CDR3 is TGTGCCAGTATCTCTAGTTACAATGAGCAGTTCTTC.

J is TRBJ1-6 and V is TRBV10-2; 10 nucleotides agree with TRBD1. The CDR3 is made up of 15 amino acids. Germline trimming cut 0 bases from V and 9 bases from J; bases unmatched to any gene: 2. Germline V CDR1 and CDR2: WSHSY, SAAADI. The DNA of the CDR3 is TGCGCCAGCAGTGAGTCAGGACAGGGGGGTTCACCCCTCCACTTT. It specifies CASSESGQGGSPLHF.

The chain carries TRBV5-6 and TRBJ1-5; D possibly corresponds to TRBD1 (6 bases). CDR3 size: 14 residues. CDR1 is SGHDT, CDR2 YYEEEE, per germline. The V end was cut by 0 bases, the J end by 6 bases, with 10 bases between. The CDR3 protein is CASSLGYRVQPQHF. The CDR3 region has the DNA TGTGCCAGCAGCTTGGGGTACAGGGTTCAGCCCCAGCATTTT.

CDR3 loop: CASSRASGSLSYEQYF. CDR3 DNA sequence: TGTGCCAGCAGCCGGGCTAGCGGGAGCCTATCCTACGAGCAGTACTTC. The chain employs TRBV3-1 (or the pseudogene TRBV3-2) and TRBJ2-7; 10 bases are shared with TRBD2. CDR3 length: 16 amino acids. V was clipped by 4 bases and J by 1 base; unmatched bases: 7. Germline values: CDR1 LGHDT, CDR2 YNNKEL (reference sequence).

The chain has TRBV11-3 and TRBJ1-1, with D unclear. Germline CDR1 SGHNT, CDR2 YENEEA. With 1 base removed from V and 1 base from J, the gap between germline ends came to 13 bases. The CDR3 has 16 residues. This CDR3 is CASSLVLDAANTEAFF. The CDR3 DNA sequence: TGTGCCAGCAGCTTAGTTTTAGACGCGGCGAACACTGAAGCTTTCTTT.

CDR3 in amino acids: CASSLARDYNEQFF. In nucleotides, the CDR3 is TGTGCCAGCAGTTTGGCCAGGGACTACAATGAGCAGTTCTTC. The chain joins TRBV28 to TRBJ2-1; possible D gene TRBD1, 5 bases. The CDR3 spans 14 residues. CDR1 and CDR2 from the germline V gene are MDHEN and SYDVKM. V was clipped by 3 bases and J by 3 bases, with 9 bases between them.

The chain has TRBV18 and TRBJ1-5; D not certain. With 3 bases removed from V and 7 bases from J, the gap between germline ends came to 13 bases. CDR1 and CDR2 from the germline V gene are KGHSH and LQKENI. This CDR3 has 14 residues. CDR3 DNA: TGTGCCAGCTCACCCTACCAATCGTGGCAGCCCCAGCATTTT. Encoded protein: CASSPYQSWQPQHF.